This record concerns one T cell receptor (beta chain) sequence. Its target is not known. Researchers ran the PCR with 60 Vbeta and 13 Jbeta primers. Clones were read by immunoSEQ multiplex PCR, and TCRdb kept only the in-frame ones, dropping some. The sample holds 100,000 to 150,000 clones; approximately 80% are singletons and the top ten take 1% to 1.5%. J lost 5 bases, V lost 0 bases, and 10 bases had no gene match. This CDR3 has 17 residues. CDR1 is MGHRA and CDR2 is YSYEKL in the germline V gene. The data were taken from a study of cytomegalovirus exposure and HLA in healthy donors. Whole-study findings and limits: HLA restriction was apparent for most CMV-associated TCR beta chains in a later analysis. The study listed roughly 160 cytomegalovirus-associated TCR beta chains. Association of under 20,000 TCR beta sequences with HLA alleles was found at 0.05 false discovery rate in a later analysis. Some V segments, TRBV6-2 and TRBV6-3 among them, were indistinguishable and were therefore excluded.

The V gene is TRBV4-1, the J gene TRBJ1-2; 9 nucleotides line up with TRBD1. This receptor was obtained from a girl aged 2 to 9 in good health and CMV-seronegative. The sample consisted of PBMCs. The chain's CDR3 is CASSQDPTGGALYGYTF. The CDR3 nucleotides read TGCGCCAGCAGCCAAGACCCCACAGGGGGCGCCTTATATGGCTACACCTTC.